This TCR beta chain was identified during a study of cytomegalovirus exposure and HLA in healthy donors. General study results and limits: Later analysis identified about 17,000 TCR beta sequences associated with HLA alleles, using a false discovery rate threshold of 0.05. There were several of the most significant clusters that appeared linked to common viral pathogens in a later analysis.

The PCR used 60 Vbeta and 13 Jbeta primers. Using immunoSEQ multiplex PCR, the repertoire was profiled, and TCRdb retains in-frame clones only, with some absent. The profile shows 150,000 to 200,000 clones, 78% of them singletons. A note on this clone: Its antigen is as yet unknown.

The CDR3 extends over 13 amino acids. Trimming took off 2 bases at V and 5 bases at J, with 10 bases between the two ends. The V gene's germline CDR1 is ENHRY and CDR2 SYGVKD. The chain carries TRBV10-3 and TRBJ2-7; D gene ambiguous. This TCR came from a woman in her 30s in good health and CMV-seropositive. The sequenced sample was PBMCs. The CDR3 nucleotides read TGTGCCATCAGTGAGCCCGGTTTAGACGAGCAGTACTTC. This encodes CAISEPGLDEQYF.